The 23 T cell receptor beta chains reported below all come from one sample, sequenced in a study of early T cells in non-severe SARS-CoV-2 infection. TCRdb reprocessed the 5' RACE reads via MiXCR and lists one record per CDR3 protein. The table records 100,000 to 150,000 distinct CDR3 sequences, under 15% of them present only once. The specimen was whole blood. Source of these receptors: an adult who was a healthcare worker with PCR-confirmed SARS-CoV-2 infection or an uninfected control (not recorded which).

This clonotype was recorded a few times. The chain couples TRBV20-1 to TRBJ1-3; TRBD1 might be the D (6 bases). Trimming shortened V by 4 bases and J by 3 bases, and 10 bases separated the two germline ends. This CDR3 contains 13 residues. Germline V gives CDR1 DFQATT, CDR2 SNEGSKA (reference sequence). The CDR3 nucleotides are TGCAGTGCTACAACAGGGATTGGAAACACCATATATTTT. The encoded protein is CSATTGIGNTIYF.

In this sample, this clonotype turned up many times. The CDR3 nucleotides read TGTGCCAGCAGTTTGCCCAGTCAGCCCCAGCATTTT. Translation gives CASSLPSQPQHF. The chain combines TRBV12-3 or TRBV12-4 with TRBJ1-5; D is undetermined. This CDR3 is 12 amino acids long. The V and J ends lost 3 bases and 6 bases respectively, with 6 bases between them.

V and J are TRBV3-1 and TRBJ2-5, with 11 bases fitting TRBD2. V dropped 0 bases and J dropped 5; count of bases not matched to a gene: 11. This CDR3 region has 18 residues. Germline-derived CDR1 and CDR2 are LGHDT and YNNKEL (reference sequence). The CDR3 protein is CASSQDRLAGREGETQYF. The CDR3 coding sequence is TGTGCCAGCAGCCAAGATAGACTAGCGGGAAGAGAGGGGGAGACCCAGTACTTC.

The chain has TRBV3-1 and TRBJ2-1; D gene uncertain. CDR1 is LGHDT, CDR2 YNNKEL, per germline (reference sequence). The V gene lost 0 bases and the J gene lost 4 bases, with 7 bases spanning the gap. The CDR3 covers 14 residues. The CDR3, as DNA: TGTGCCAGCAGCCAAGATCTGGGATACAATGAGCAGTTCTTC. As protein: CASSQDLGYNEQFF.

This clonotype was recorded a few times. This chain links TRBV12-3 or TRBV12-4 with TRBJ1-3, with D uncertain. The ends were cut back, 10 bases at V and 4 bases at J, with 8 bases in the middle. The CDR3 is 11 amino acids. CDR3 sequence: CATPRGNTIYF. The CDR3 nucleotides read TGTGCCACCCCGCGGGGAAACACCATATATTTT.

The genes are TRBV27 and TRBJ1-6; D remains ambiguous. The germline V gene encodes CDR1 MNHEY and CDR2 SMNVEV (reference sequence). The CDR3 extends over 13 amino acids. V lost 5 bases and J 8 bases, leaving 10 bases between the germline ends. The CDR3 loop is CASSRREDSPLHF. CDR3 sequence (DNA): TGTGCCAGCAGTAGACGGGAGGATTCACCCCTCCACTTT.

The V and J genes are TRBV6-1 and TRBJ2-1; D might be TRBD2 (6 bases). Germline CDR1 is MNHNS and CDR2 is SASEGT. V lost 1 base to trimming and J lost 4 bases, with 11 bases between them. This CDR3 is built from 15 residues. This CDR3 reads CASSEEAGTYNEQFF. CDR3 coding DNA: TGTGCCAGCAGTGAAGAGGCGGGGACTTACAATGAGCAGTTCTTC.

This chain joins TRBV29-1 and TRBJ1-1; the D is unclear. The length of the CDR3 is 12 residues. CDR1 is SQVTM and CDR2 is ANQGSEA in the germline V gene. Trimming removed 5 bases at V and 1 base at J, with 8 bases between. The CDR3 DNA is TGCAGCGTTTCCCCCGGGAACACTGAAGCTTTCTTT. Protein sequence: CSVSPGNTEAFF.

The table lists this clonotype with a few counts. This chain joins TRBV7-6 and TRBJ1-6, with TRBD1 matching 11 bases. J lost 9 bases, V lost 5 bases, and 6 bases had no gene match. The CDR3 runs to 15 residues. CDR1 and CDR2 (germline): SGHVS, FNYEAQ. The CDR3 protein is CASSQGQGGSSPLHF. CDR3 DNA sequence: TGTGCCAGCAGCCAGGGACAGGGGGGAAGTTCACCCCTCCACTTT.

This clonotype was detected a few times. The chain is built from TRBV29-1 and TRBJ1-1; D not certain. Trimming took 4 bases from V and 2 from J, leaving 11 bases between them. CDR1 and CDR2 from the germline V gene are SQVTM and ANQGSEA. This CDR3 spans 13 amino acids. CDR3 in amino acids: CSVGREPNTEAFF. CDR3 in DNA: TGCAGCGTTGGGAGGGAACCCAACACTGAAGCTTTCTTT.

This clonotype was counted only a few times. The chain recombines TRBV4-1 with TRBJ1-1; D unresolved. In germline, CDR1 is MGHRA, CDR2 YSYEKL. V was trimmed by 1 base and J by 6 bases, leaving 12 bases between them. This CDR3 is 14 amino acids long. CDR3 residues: CASSQVGEGAEAFF. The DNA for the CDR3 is TGCGCCAGCAGCCAAGTCGGAGAAGGAGCTGAAGCTTTCTTT.

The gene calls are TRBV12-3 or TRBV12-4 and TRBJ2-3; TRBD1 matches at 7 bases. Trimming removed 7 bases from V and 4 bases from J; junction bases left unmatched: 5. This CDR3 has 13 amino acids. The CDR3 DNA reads TGTGCCAGCACCATAGGGGGCGCAGATACGCAGTATTTT. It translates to CASTIGGADTQYF.

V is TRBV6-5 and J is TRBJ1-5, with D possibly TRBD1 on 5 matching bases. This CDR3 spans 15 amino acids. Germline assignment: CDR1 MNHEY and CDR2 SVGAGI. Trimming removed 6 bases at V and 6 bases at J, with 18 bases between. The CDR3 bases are TGTGCCAGCAGCAGTGACAATGGGGGTTTTCAGCCCCAGCATTTT. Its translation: CASSSDNGGFQPQHF.

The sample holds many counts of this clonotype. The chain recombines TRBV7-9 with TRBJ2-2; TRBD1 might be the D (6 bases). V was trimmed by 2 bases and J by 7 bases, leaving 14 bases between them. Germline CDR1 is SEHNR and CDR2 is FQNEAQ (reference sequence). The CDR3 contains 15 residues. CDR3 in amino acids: CASSLKGLTGGELFF. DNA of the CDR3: TGTGCCAGCAGCTTAAAAGGACTGACAGGCGGGGAGCTGTTTTTT. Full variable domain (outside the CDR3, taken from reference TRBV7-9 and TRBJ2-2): DTGVSQNPRHKITKRGQNVTFRCDPISEHNRLYWYRQTLGQGPEFLTYFQNEAQLEKSRLLSDRFSAERPKGSFSTLEIQRTEQGDSAMYLCASSLKGLTGGELFFGEGSRLTVL.

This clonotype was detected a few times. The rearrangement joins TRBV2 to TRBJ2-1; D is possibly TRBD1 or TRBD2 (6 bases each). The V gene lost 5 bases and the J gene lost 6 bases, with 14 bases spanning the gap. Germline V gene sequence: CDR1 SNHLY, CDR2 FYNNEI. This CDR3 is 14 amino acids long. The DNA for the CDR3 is TGTGCCAGCAGTAAGGGGGGCCGGAGCAATGAGCAGTTCTTC. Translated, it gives CASSKGGRSNEQFF.

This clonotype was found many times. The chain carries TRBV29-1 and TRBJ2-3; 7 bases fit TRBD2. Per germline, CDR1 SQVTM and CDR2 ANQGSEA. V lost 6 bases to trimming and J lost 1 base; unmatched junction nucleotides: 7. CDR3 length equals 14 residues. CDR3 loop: CSVRLALGTDTQYF. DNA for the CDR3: TGCAGCGTGCGACTAGCTCTTGGCACAGATACGCAGTATTTT.

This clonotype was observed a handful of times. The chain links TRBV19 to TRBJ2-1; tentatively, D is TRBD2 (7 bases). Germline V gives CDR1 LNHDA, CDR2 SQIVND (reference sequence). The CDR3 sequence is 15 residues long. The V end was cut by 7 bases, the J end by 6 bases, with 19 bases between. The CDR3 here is CASMVVGGPGNEQFF. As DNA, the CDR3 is TGTGCCAGTATGGTAGTGGGGGGGCCGGGCAATGAGCAGTTCTTC.

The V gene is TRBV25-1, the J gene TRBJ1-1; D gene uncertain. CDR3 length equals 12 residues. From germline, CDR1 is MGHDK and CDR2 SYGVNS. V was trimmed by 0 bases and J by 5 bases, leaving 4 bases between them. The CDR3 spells CASSEYGTEAFF. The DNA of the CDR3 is TGTGCCAGCAGTGAATATGGGACTGAAGCTTTCTTT.

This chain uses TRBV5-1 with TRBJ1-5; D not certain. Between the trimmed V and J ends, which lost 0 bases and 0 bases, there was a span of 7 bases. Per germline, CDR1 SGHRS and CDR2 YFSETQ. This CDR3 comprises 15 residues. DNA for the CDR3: TGCGCCAGCAGCTTGGGAGTTAATAGCAATCAGCCCCAGCATTTT. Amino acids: CASSLGVNSNQPQHF.

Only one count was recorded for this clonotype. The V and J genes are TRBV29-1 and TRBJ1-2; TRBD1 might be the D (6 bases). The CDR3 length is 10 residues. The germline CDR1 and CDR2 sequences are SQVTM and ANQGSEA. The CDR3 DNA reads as TGCACCGTAGGACAGTCGGGCTACACCTTC. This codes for CTVGQSGYTF.

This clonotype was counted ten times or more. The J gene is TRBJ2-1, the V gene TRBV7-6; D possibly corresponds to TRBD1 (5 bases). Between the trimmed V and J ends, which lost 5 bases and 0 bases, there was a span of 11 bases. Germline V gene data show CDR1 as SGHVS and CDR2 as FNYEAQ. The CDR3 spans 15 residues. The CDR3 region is CASSLTVSSYNEQFF. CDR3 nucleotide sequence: TGTGCCAGCAGCCTGACAGTCAGCTCCTACAATGAGCAGTTCTTC.

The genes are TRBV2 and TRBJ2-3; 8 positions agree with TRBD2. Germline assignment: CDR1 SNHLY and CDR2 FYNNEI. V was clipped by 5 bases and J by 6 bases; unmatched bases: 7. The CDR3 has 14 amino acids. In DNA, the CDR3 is TGTGCCAGCAGTACGGGACTAGTGGCGGATACGCAGTATTTT. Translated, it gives CASSTGLVADTQYF. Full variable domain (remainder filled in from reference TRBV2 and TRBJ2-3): EPEVTQTPSHQVTQMGQEVILRCVPISNHLYFYWYRQILGQKVEFLVSFYNNEISEKSEIFDDQFSVERPDGSNFTLKIRSTKLEDSAMYFCASSTGLVADTQYFGPGTRLTVL.

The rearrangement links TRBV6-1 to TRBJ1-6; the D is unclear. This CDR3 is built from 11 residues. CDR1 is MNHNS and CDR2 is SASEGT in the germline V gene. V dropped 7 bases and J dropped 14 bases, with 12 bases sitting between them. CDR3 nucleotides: TGTGCCAGCAATTTGCCGGGGACCCTCCACTTT. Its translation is CASNLPGTLHF.